These T cell receptor beta chains were read from a single sample in a study of T cell repertoires in cytomegalovirus infection. No antigen has been assigned to these receptors. TCRdb reprocessed the reads via MiXCR and lists one record per CDR3 protein. The repertoire holds roughly 990,000 distinct CDR3 sequences, with 25% to 40% as singletons. Material: cultured CD8+ T cells from PBMCs, obtained from culture after CMV antigen stimulation. The receptors originated from a human donor in good health (CMV status not recorded). Some clones in this sample may be carry-over from other donors' samples. Each CDR3 is given with its conserved first and last residue. Fields, in order: clone size, J gene, D gene, V gene, CDR3 protein, CDR3 DNA. The D gene is left open where the match is weak. Clone size is stated in some rows and not others, as once, few, many or a class when expanded.

-	TRBJ1-2	-	TRBV19	CASSFGSGFFYGYTF	TGTGCCAGTAGTTTTGGCTCAGGGTTTTTCTATGGCTACACCTTC
-	TRBJ1-1	TRBD1	TRBV27	CASSLAQGAYTEAFF	TGTGCCAGCAGTTTAGCACAGGGGGCGTACACTGAAGCTTTCTTT
-	TRBJ2-5	-	TRBV7-9	CASSYFNNVETQYF	TGTGCCAGCAGTTACTTTAACAATGTGGAGACCCAGTACTTC
few	TRBJ2-2	-	TRBV7-2	CASSLDGGANTGELFF	TGTGCCAGCAGCTTAGATGGGGGCGCGAACACCGGGGAGCTGTTTTTT
-	TRBJ2-7	-	TRBV15	CATSRTAVEQYF	TGTGCCACCAGTCGGACTGCAGTGGAGCAGTACTTC
-	TRBJ2-5	TRBD1	TRBV7-9	CASAYYRDRALPQETQYF	TGTGCCAGCGCTTACTACCGGGACAGGGCCCTTCCCCAAGAGACCCAGTACTTC
few	TRBJ1-1	-	TRBV14	CASSQVWGVWTEAFF	TGTGCCAGCAGCCAAGTCTGGGGCGTTTGGACTGAAGCTTTCTTT
-	TRBJ2-1	-	TRBV27	CASSGAQDNEQFF	TGTGCCAGCAGTGGGGCTCAGGACAATGAGCAGTTCTTC
few	TRBJ2-4	TRBD1	TRBV7-9	CASSGTGETKNIQYF	TGTGCCAGCAGCGGGACAGGGGAGACCAAAAACATTCAGTACTTC
few	TRBJ1-1	-	TRBV29-1	CSVKPFEAFF	TGTAGCGTAAAGCCCTTTGAAGCTTTCTTT
-	TRBJ1-2	TRBD1	TRBV5-4	CASGTGGNGYTF	TGTGCCAGTGGGACAGGGGGCAATGGCTACACCTTC
-	TRBJ1-1	TRBD1	TRBV19	CASSVTGGLNTEAFF	TGTGCCAGTAGTGTGACAGGGGGCCTGAACACTGAAGCTTTCTTT
-	TRBJ1-2	-	TRBV7-9	CASSLEGPNGYTF	TGTGCCAGCAGCTTGGAAGGACCGAATGGCTACACCTTC
few	TRBJ2-2	TRBD2	TRBV20-1	CSASRREGTGELFF	TGCAGTGCCTCCCGGCGGGAGGGCACCGGGGAGCTGTTTTTT
-	TRBJ2-3	-	TRBV18	CASSPLAGETDTQYF	TGTGCCAGCTCACCATTGGCAGGGGAAACAGATACGCAGTATTTT
once	TRBJ1-2	TRBD1	TRBV19	CASSSSGTGGRYGYTF	TGTGCCAGTAGTTCCTCCGGGACAGGGGGCCGGTATGGCTACACCTTC
-	TRBJ1-1	TRBD1	TRBV7-9	CASSRDRRAFF	TGTGCCAGCAGCCGGGACAGGAGAGCTTTCTTT
-	TRBJ2-5	-	TRBV6-1	CASTKVGSPLDETQYF	TGTGCCAGCACTAAAGTGGGCAGTCCTCTGGATGAGACCCAGTACTTC
few	TRBJ2-2	-	TRBV7-2	CASRAGTGELFF	TGTGCCAGCAGGGCCGGGACCGGGGAGCTGTTTTTT
-	TRBJ2-1	-	TRBV7-9	CASSPSWSYNEQFF	TGTGCCAGCAGCCCCTCCTGGTCTTACAATGAGCAGTTCTTC
few	TRBJ2-7	-	TRBV4-1	CASSHPRDGPYEQYF	TGCGCCAGCAGCCACCCCCGAGACGGTCCCTACGAGCAGTACTTC
few	TRBJ1-2	TRBD1	TRBV29-1	CSANDRGDYGYTF	TGCAGCGCGAACGACAGGGGGGACTATGGCTACACCTTC
-	TRBJ1-5	TRBD1	TRBV7-6	CASSLGDRAYQPQHF	TGTGCCAGCAGCTTAGGGGACAGGGCATATCAGCCCCAGCATTTT
-	TRBJ2-2	TRBD1	TRBV6-2/TRBV6-3	CASCFDHPGQGKSGELFF	TGTGCCAGCTGTTTTGACCATCCGGGACAGGGTAAAAGTGGGGAGCTGTTTTTT
-	TRBJ2-5	TRBD1	TRBV4-1	CASSQGTGGPETQYF	TGCGCCAGCAGCCAAGGAACAGGGGGCCCGGAGACCCAGTACTTC
few	TRBJ2-2	-	TRBV24-1	CATSESKTGNTGELFF	TGTGCCACCAGTGAAAGCAAGACAGGGAACACCGGGGAGCTGTTTTTT
-	TRBJ1-4	-	TRBV19	CASSIGTASLRNEKLFF	TGTGCCAGTAGTATAGGTACGGCCTCCCTGCGGAATGAAAAACTGTTTTTT